This T cell receptor (beta chain) came from a study of identical twins. Study observations and caveats: Weaker excess twin sharing was observed in beta out-of-frame sequences.

CDR3 length equals 14 residues. The V gene end was trimmed by 6 bases and the J gene end by 6 bases; junction bases not matched to a gene: 3. Germline V gives CDR1 MDHEN, CDR2 SYDVKM. Notes on this clonotype: Antigen: not known.

Donors were all healthy Caucasians. A universal primer site was added by template switching, and unique molecular identifiers were carried by the cDNA. TCRdb re-called the 5' RACE reads through MiXCR, storing one row per CDR3 protein. The repertoire holds a few hundred thousand distinct CDR3 sequences, with approximately 16% as singletons. These data also featured in a second study, about yellow fever vaccine responses in identical twins. Turning to that study: The T cell response to vaccination in identical twins was reportedly partly convergent and partly personalized.

This TCR was sampled from a woman aged 18-30 years in good health. The source material was CD4+ T cells sorted from blood. This chain links TRBV28 with TRBJ2-1; 12 bases line up with TRBD2. In DNA form, the CDR3 reads TGTGCCAGCAGACCTAGCGGGGGGGGCAATGAGCAGTTCTTC. Translated: CASRPSGGGNEQFF.